One sample yielded the 8 T cell receptor beta chains listed below, sequenced in a study of blood T cell repertoires in COVID-19 (dated by TCRdb to the early 2020s). The library was generated by the immunoSEQ multiplex PCR assay. The clones in this table, taken by TCRdb from immuneACCESS, are in-frame only. Not every clone is retained; where verified, under half of the shortfall comes from an unresolved V gene, and the cause of the rest is unknown. Across this sample there are under 65,000 clones, with 91% seen only once. The top ten clones comprise 3% to 4% of the sample. What was sequenced was peripheral blood. The receptor set was obtained from a man aged 45-65 years with acute or convalescent COVID-19.

V and J are TRBV29-1 and TRBJ2-3; the match to TRBD2 covers 11 bases. CDR1 and CDR2 from the germline V gene are SQVTM and ANQGSEA. The J segment lost 6 bases and the V segment lost 4 bases, leaving 12 bases of the junction unmatched. The CDR3 runs 16 residues. Written as DNA, the CDR3 is TGCAGCGTTGCGGCCCCTAGCGGGGGGATTGCGGATACGCAGTATTTT. Protein sequence: CSVAAPSGGIADTQYF.

The chain uses TRBV2 and TRBJ1-5; 8 bases fit TRBD1. V dropped 8 bases and J dropped 14; count of bases not matched to a gene: 17. CDR1 is SNHLY and CDR2 is FYNNEI in the germline V gene. This CDR3 is 14 amino acids long. CDR3 residues: CASGPRGGTGTKHF. CDR3 in DNA: TGTGCCAGCGGCCCAAGAGGCGGGACAGGAACTAAGCATTTT.

V gene TRBV29-1 combines with J gene TRBJ2-7; D not certain. Germline values: CDR1 SQVTM, CDR2 ANQGSEA. The V end was cut by 0 bases, the J end by 2 bases, with 8 bases between. The CDR3 has 13 residues. The CDR3 is CSVEDKTPYEQYF. In DNA form, the CDR3 reads TGCAGCGTTGAAGACAAGACTCCCTACGAGCAGTACTTC.

The rearrangement links TRBV29-1 to TRBJ1-1; possible D gene TRBD1, 6 bases. The germline CDR1 and CDR2 sequences are SQVTM and ANQGSEA. The CDR3 length is 13 residues. Trimming pared 6 bases from V and 5 bases from J, leaving 16 bases between. As DNA, the CDR3 is TGCAGCGTGAAGAACAGGGATCGGACTGAAGCTTTCTTT. Its translation is CSVKNRDRTEAFF.

The chain links TRBV28 to TRBJ2-7, with TRBD2 matching 8 bases. Germline V lookup: CDR1 MDHEN, CDR2 SYDVKM. There are 16 residues in the CDR3. J lost 3 bases, V lost 2 bases, and 9 bases had no gene match. The CDR3 here is CASSLATSGSIYEQYF. The CDR3 nucleotides are TGTGCCAGCAGTTTAGCCACTAGCGGCTCTATCTACGAGCAGTACTTC.

The CDR3 coding sequence is TGCGCCAGCAGCTACAGCACCAACAGGGTTGAGACCCAGTACTTC. It codes for CASSYSTNRVETQYF. The chain uses TRBV5-1 and TRBJ2-5; D possibly corresponds to TRBD1 (6 bases). The V gene lost 3 bases and the J gene lost 5 bases, with 17 bases spanning the gap. This CDR3 is 15 amino acids long. The germline CDR1 and CDR2 sequences are SGHRS and YFSETQ.

The V call is TRBV30, the J call TRBJ2-2; possibly TRBD1 for D (5 bases). Germline assignment: CDR1 GTSNPN and CDR2 SVGIG (reference sequence). V shed 4 bases and J shed 2 bases, with 14 bases lying between them. The CDR3 runs 15 residues. CDR3 bases: TGTGCCTGGAACTTCGACAGAACTAACACCGGGGAGCTGTTTTTT. Translation gives CAWNFDRTNTGELFF. The whole variable domain, remainder taken from reference TRBV30 and TRBJ2-2, is SQTIHQWPATLVQPVGSPLSLECTVEGTSNPNLYWYRQAAGRGLQLLFYSVGIGQISSEVPQNLSASRPQDRQFILSSKKLLLSDSGFYLCAWNFDRTNTGELFFGEGSRLTVL.

The chain combines TRBV2 with TRBJ1-4, with a possible D match to TRBD1 (6 bases). The CDR3 covers 15 residues. Trimming removed 5 bases at V and 0 bases at J, with 10 bases between. Germline loops: CDR1 SNHLY, CDR2 FYNNEI. For the CDR3, the DNA is TGTGCCAGCAGTTACCAGGGGACAACTAATGAAAAACTGTTTTTT. It yields the protein CASSYQGTTNEKLFF. The full variable domain, rest sourced from reference TRBV2 and TRBJ1-4, is EPEVTQTPSHQVTQMGQEVILRCVPISNHLYFYWYRQILGQKVEFLVSFYNNEISEKSEIFDDQFSVERPDGSNFTLKIRSTKLEDSAMYFCASSYQGTTNEKLFFGSGTQLSVL.